The clone carrying this TCR beta chain occurred once. This entry is derived from a study of CD8+ T cells in alopecia areata. Extracted from the samples, RNA was reverse transcribed into cDNA to serve as the sequencing template. Libraries were prepared by immunoSEQ multiplex PCR; TCRdb keeps only in-frame clonotypes and omits some of them. The table has 140,000 to 150,000 clones, around 47% seen once. CDR3 length: 14 amino acids. Trimming stripped 0 bases from V and 4 bases from J, with 10 bases between. CDR1 and CDR2 (germline): SGHRS, YFSETQ. This chain connects TRBV5-1 to TRBJ2-5, with D uncertain. The sample consisted of CD4+ T cells sorted from blood. The sequence was collected from a human donor with alopecia areata. In DNA form, the CDR3 reads TGCGCCAGCAGCTTGGCCAAAGGCCGAGAGACCCAGTACTTC. Amino acids: CASSLAKGRETQYF. Supplemented by reference TRBV5-1 and TRBJ2-5, the full variable domain reads KAGVTQTPRYLIKTRGQQVTLSCSPISGHRSVSWYQQTPGQGLQFLFEYFSETQRNKGNFPGRFSGRQFSNSRSEMNVSTLELGDSALYLCASSLAKGRETQYFGPGTRLLVL.